This paragraph reports one T cell receptor (beta chain). Trimming pared 8 bases from V and 6 bases from J, leaving 16 bases between. Per the germline V gene, CDR1 is MNHNY and CDR2 is SVGAGI (reference sequence). This CDR3 is built from 13 residues. The authors produced TCR alpha and TCR beta cDNA libraries with sample barcodes and UMIs by 5'RACE using constant-segment primers. One entry per CDR3 protein results from TCRdb running MiXCR on the 5' RACE reads. Of 470,000 or so distinct CDR3 sequences listed, about 23% were seen once; the top ten hold around an eighth. The data were obtained in a study of T-cell memory formation after mild COVID-19. Overall study context: TCR clusters were mostly donor specific.

Sequencing input: PBMCs or a T cell subset sorted from them (not recorded which). The J gene is TRBJ1-1, the V gene TRBV6-6; D gene uncertain. This TCR was recovered from an adult woman who had mild COVID-19 (a few samples of this study predate the infection). Cell type and time point are not known. The CDR3 DNA reads as TGTGCCAGCGATTCACGCCGCGCGGCTGAAGCTTTCTTT. It encodes CASDSRRAAEAFF.